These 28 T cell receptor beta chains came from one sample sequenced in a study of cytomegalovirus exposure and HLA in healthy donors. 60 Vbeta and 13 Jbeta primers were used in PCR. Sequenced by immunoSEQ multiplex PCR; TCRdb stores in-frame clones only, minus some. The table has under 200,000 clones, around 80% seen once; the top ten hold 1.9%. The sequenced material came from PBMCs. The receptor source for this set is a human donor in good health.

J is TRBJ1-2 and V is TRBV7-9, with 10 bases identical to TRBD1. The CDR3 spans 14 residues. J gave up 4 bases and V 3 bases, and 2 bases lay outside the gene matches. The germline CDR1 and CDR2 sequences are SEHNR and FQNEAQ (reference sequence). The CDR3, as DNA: TGTGCCAGCAGCTTGACAGGGGGCGGCTATGGCTACACCTTC. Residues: CASSLTGGGYGYTF. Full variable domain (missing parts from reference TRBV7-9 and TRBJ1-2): DTGVSQNPRHKITKRGQNVTFRCDPISEHNRLYWYRQTLGQGPEFLTYFQNEAQLEKSRLLSDRFSAERPKGSFSTLEIQRTEQGDSAMYLCASSLTGGGYGYTFGSGTRLTVV.

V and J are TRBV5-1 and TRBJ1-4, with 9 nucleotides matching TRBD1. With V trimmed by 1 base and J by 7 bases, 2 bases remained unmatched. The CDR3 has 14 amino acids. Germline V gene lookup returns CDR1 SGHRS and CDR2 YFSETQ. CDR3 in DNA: TGCGCCAGCAGCTTGACAGGGGGCAGTGAAAAACTGTTTTTT. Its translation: CASSLTGGSEKLFF.

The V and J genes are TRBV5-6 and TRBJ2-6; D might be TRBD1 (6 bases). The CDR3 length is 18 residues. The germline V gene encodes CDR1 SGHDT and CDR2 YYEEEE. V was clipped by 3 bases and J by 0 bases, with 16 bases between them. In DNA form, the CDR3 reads TGTGCCAGCAGCTCCTATGTTGGGGGACACTCTGGGGCCAACGTCCTGACTTTC. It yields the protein CASSSYVGGHSGANVLTF.

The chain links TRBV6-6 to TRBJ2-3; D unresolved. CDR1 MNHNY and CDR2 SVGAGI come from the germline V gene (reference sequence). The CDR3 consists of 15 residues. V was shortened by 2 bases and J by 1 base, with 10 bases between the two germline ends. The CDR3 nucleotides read TGTGCCAGCAGTTACGACTCTCCTCGCACAGATACGCAGTATTTT. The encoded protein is CASSYDSPRTDTQYF.

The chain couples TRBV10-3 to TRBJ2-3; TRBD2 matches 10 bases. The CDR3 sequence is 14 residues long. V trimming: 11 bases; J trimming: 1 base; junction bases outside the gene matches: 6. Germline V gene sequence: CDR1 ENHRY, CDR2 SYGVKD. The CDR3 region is CAAAGTSGTDTQYF. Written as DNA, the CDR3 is TGTGCCGCGGCCGGGACTAGCGGCACAGATACGCAGTATTTT.

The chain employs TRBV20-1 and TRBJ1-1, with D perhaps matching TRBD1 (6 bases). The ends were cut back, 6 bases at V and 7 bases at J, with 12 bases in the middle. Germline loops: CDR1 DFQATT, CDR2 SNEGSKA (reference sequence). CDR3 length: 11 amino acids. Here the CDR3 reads CSAQGHREAFF. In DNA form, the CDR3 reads TGCAGTGCCCAGGGACACCGTGAAGCTTTCTTT.

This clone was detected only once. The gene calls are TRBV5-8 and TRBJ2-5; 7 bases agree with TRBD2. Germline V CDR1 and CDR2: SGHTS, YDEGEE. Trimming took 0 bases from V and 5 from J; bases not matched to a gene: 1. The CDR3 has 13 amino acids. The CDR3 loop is CASSLGGGETQYF. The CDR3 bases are TGTGCCAGCAGCTTGGGGGGAGGGGAGACCCAGTACTTC.

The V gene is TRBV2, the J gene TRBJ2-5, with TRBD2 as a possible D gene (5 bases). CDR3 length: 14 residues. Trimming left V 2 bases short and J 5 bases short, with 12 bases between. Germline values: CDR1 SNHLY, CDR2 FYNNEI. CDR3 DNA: TGTGCCAGCAGTGAATGGTCCCCGGGGGAGACCCAGTACTTC. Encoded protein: CASSEWSPGETQYF. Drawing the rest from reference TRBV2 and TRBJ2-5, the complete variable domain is EPEVTQTPSHQVTQMGQEVILRCVPISNHLYFYWYRQILGQKVEFLVSFYNNEISEKSEIFDDQFSVERPDGSNFTLKIRSTKLEDSAMYFCASSEWSPGETQYFGPGTRLLVL.

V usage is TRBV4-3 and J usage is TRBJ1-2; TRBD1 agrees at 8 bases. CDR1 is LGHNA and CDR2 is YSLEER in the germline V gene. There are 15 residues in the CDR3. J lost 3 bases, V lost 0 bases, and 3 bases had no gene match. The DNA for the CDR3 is TGCGCCAGCAGCCAAGAAGGCAGGGGGCACTATGGCTACACCTTC. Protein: CASSQEGRGHYGYTF.

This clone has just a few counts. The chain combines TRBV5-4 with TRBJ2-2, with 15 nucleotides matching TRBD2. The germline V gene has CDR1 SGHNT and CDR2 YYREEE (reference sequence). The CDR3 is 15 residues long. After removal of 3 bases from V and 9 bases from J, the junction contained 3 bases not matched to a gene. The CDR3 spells CASSSGLAGGRELFF. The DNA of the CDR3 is TGTGCCAGCAGCTCTGGACTAGCGGGGGGGAGGGAGCTGTTTTTT.

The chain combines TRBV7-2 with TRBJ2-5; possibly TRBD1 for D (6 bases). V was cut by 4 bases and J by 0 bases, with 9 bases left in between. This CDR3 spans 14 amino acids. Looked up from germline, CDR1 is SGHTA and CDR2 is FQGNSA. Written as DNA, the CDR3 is TGTGCCAGCAGCTCAACAGGGTACCAAGAGACCCAGTACTTC. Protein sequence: CASSSTGYQETQYF.

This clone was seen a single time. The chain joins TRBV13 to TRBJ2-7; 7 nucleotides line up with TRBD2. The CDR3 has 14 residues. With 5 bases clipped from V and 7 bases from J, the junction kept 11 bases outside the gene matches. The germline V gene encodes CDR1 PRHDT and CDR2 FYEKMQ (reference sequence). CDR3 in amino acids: CASSQVGGVREQYF. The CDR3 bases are TGTGCCAGCAGCCAGGTGGGAGGGGTGAGGGAGCAGTACTTC.

The CDR3 loop reads CASSLAPQGTNEKLFF. CDR3 nucleotides: TGCGCCAGCAGCCTAGCCCCCCAGGGGACTAATGAAAAACTGTTTTTT. The chain uses TRBV4-3 and TRBJ1-4, with D possibly TRBD1 on 6 matching bases. Trimming left V 4 bases short and J 2 bases short, with 14 bases between. This CDR3 comprises 16 residues. CDR1 is LGHNA and CDR2 is YSLEER in the germline V gene.

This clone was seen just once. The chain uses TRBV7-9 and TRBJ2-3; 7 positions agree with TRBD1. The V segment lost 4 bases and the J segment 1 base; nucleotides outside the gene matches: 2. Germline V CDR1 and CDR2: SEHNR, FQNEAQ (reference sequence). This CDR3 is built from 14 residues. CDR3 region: CASSYRGGTDTQYF. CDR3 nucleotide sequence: TGTGCCAGCAGCTACAGGGGAGGCACAGATACGCAGTATTTT.

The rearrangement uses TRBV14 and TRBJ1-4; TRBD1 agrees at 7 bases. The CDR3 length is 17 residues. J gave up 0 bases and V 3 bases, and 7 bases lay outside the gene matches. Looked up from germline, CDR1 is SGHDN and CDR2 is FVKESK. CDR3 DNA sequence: TGTGCCAGCAGCCAGAGAGGGGGCACGGCAACTAATGAAAAACTGTTTTTT. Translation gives CASSQRGGTATNEKLFF.

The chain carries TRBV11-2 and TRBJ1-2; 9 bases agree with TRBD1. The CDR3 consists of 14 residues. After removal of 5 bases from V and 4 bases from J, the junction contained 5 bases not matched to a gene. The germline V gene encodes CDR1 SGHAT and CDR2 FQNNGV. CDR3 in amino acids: CASSHMGQGYGYTF. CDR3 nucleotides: TGTGCCAGCAGCCACATGGGACAGGGCTATGGCTACACCTTC.

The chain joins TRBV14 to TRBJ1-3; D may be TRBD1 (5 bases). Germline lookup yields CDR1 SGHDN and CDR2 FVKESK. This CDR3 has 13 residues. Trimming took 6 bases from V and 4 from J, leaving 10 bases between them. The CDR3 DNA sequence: TGTGCCAGCAGTAGGGGATACGGAAACACCATATATTTT. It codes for CASSRGYGNTIYF.

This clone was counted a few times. The CDR3 protein is CASSLSSGVSTDTQYF. DNA of the CDR3: TGTGCCAGCAGCTTATCCAGCGGGGTTTCGACAGATACGCAGTATTTT. This sequence joins TRBV7-9 and TRBJ2-3, with 7 bases lining up with TRBD2. The ends lost 2 bases at V and 3 bases at J; junction bases unmatched: 8. This CDR3 has 16 amino acids. From germline, CDR1 is SEHNR and CDR2 FQNEAQ (reference sequence).

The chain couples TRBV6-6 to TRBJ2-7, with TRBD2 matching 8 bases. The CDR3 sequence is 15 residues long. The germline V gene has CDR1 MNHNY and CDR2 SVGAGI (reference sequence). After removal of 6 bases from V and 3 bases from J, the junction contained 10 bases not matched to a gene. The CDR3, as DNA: TGTGCCAGCAGCCGAGCCCCGGGACTAGGCTACGAGCAGTACTTC. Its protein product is CASSRAPGLGYEQYF.

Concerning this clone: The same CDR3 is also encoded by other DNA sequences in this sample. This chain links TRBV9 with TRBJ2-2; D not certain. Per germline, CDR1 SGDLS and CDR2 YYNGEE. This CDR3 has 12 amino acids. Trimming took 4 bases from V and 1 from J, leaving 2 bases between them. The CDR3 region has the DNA TGTGCCAGCAGCCTGAACACCGGGGAGCTGTTTTTT. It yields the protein CASSLNTGELFF.

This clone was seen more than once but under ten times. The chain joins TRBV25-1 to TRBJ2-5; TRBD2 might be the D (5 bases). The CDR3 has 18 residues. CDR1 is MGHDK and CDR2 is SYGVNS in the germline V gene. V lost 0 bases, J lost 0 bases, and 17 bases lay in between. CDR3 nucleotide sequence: TGTGCCAGCAGTGAATACAAGGGCGGACTGCTGTACCAAGAGACCCAGTACTTC. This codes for CASSEYKGGLLYQETQYF.

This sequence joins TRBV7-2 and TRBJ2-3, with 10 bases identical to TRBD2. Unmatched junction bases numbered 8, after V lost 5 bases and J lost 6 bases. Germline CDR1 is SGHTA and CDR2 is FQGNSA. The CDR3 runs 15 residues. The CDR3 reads CASSVLAGVADTQYF. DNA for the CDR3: TGTGCCAGCAGCGTCCTAGCGGGGGTGGCTGATACGCAGTATTTT.

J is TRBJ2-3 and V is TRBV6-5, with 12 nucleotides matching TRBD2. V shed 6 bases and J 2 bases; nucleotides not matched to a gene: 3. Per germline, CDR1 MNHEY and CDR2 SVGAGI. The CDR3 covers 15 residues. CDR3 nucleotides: TGTGCCAGCAGCCGACTAGCGGGGGCCACAGATACGCAGTATTTT. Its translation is CASSRLAGATDTQYF.

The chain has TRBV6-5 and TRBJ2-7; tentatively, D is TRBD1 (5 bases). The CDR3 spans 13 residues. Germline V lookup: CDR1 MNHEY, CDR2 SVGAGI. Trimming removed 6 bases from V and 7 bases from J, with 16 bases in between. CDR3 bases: TGTGCCAGCAGGGGGCAACGCGTCGGGGAGCAGTACTTC. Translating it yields CASRGQRVGEQYF.

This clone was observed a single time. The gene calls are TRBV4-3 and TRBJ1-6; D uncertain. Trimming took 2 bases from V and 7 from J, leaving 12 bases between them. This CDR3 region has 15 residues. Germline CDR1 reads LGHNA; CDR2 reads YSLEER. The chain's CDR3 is CASSQRIGGNSPLHF. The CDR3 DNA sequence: TGCGCCAGCAGCCAACGGATCGGCGGGAATTCACCCCTCCACTTT.

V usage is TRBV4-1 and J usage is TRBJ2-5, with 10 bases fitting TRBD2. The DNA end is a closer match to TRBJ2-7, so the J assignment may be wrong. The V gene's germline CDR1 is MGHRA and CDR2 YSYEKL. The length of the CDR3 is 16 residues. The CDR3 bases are TGCGCCAGCAGCCAAGATCCCCTAGCGGGGGTTAACGAGCAGTACTTC. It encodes CASSQDPLAGVNEQYF.

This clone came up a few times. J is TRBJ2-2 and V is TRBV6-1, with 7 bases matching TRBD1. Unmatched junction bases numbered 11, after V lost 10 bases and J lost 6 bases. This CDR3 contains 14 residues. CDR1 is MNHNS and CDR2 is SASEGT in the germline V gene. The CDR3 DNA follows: TGTGCCATATCCCGCGACAGGGAATCCGGGGAGCTGTTTTTT. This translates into CAISRDRESGELFF.

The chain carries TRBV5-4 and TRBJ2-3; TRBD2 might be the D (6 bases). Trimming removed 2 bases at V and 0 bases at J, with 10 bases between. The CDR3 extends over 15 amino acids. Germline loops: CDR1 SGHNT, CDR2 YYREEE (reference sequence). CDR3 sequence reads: CASSFGGTSTDTQYF. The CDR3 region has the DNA TGTGCCAGCAGCTTCGGCGGGACTAGCACAGATACGCAGTATTTT.